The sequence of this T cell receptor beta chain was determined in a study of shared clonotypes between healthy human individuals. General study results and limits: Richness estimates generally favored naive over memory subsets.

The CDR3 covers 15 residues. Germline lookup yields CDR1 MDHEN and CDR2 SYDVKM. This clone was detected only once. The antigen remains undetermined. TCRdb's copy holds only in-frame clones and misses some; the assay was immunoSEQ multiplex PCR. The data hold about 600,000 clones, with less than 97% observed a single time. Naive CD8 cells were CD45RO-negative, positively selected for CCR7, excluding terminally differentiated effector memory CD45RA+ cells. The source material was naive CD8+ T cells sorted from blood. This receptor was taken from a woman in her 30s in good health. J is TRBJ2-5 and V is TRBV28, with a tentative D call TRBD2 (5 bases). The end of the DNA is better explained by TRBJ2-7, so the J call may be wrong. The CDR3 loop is CASSLSSNTPYEQYF. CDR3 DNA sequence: TGTGCCAGCAGTTTATCTAGCAACACCCCCTACGAGCAGTACTTC.